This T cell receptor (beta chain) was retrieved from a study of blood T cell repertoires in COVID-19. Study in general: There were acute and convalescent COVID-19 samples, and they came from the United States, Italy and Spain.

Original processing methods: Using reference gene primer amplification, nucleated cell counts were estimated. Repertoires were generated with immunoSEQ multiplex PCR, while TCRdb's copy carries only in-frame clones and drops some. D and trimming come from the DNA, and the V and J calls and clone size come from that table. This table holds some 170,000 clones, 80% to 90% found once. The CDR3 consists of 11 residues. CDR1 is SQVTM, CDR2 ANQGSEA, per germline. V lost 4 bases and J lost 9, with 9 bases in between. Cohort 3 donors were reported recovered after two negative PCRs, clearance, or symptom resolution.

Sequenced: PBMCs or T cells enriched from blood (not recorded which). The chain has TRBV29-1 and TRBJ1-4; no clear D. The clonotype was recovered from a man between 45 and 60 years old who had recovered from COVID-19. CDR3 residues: CSVVSGKKLFF. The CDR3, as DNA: TGCAGCGTTGTGTCCGGGAAAAAACTGTTTTTT. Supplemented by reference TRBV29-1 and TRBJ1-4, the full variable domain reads SAVISQKPSRDICQRGTSLTIQCQVDSQVTMMFWYRQQPGQSLTLIATANQGSEATYESGFVIDKFPISRPNLTFSTLTVSNMSPEDSSIYLCSVVSGKKLFFGSGTQLSVL.